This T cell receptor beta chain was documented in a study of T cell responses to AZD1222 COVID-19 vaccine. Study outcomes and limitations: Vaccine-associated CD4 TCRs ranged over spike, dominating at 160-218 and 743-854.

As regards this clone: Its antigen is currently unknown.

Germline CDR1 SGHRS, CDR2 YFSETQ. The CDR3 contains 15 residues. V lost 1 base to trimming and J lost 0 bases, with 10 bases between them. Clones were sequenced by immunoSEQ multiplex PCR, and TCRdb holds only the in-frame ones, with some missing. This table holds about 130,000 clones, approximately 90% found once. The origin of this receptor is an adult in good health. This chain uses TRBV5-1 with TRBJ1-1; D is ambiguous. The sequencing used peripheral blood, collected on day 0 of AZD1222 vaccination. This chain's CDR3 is CASSLQDPMNTEAFF. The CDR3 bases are TGCGCCAGCAGCTTGCAGGACCCAATGAACACTGAAGCTTTCTTT.